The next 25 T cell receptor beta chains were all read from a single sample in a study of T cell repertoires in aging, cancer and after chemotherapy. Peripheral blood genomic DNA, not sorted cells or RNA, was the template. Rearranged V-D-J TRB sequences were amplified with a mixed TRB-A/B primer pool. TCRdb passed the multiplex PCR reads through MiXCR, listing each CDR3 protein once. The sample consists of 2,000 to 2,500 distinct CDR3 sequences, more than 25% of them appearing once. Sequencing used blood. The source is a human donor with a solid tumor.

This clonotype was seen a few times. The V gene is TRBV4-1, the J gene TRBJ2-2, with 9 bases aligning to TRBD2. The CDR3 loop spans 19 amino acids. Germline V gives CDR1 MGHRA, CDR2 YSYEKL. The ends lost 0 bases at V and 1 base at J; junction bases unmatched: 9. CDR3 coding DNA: TGCGCCAGCAGCCAAGATAAAGGGCTAGCGGGGAGGAACACCGGGGAGCTGTTTTTT. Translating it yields CASSQDKGLAGRNTGELFF.

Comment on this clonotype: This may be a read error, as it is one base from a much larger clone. The CDR3 here is CSVEESASNEKLFF. CDR3 DNA: TGCAGCGTTGAAGAGTCAGCGTCTAATGAAAAACTGTTTTTT. The chain carries TRBV29-1 and TRBJ1-4, with no clear D. The CDR3 has 14 residues. V was pared by 0 bases and J by 3 bases, with 8 bases between. The germline gives CDR1 SQVTM, CDR2 ANQGSEA.

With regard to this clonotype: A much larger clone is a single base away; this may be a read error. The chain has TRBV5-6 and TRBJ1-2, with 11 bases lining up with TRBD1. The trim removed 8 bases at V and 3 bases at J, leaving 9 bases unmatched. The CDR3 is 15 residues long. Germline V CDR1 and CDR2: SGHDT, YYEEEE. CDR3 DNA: TGTGCCAGAAGTTCCGGACAGGGGGCCTACTATGGCTACACCTTC. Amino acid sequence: CARSSGQGAYYGYTF. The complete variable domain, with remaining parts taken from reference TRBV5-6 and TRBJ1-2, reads DAGVTQSPTHLIKTRGQQVTLRCSPKSGHDTVSWYQQALGQGPQFIFQYYEEEERQRGNFPDRFSGHQFPNYSSELNVNALLLGDSALYLCARSSGQGAYYGYTFGSGTRLTVV.

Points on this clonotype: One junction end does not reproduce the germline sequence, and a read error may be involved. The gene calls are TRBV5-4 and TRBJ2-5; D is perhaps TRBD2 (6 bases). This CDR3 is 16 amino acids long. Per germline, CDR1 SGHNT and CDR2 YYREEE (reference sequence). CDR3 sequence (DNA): TGCGCCAGCAGCTTGCTTGCGGGGATGAGCCAAGAGACCCAGTACTTC. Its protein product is CASSLLAGMSQETQYF.

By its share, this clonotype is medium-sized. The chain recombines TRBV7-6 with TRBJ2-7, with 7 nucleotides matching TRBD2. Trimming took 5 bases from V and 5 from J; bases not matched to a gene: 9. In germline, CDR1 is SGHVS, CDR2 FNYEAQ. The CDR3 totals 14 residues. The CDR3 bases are TGTGCCAGCAGCCCCCCGGGGGGAGGCCACGAGCAGTACTTC. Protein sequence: CASSPPGGGHEQYF.

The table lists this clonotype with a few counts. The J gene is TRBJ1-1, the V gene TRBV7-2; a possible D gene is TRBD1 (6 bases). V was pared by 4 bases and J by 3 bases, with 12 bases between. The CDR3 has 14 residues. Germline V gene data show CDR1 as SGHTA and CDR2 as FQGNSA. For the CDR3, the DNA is TGTGCCAGCAGCTCCAACGGACAGCACACTGAAGCTTTCTTT. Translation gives CASSSNGQHTEAFF.

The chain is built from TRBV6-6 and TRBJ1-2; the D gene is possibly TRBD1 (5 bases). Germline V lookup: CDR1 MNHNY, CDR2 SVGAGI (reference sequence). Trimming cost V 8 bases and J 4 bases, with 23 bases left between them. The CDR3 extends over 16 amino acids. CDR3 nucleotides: TGTGCCAGCTCACCTATGGGGTTTTCAGGGACCTATGGCTACACCTTC. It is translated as CASSPMGFSGTYGYTF.

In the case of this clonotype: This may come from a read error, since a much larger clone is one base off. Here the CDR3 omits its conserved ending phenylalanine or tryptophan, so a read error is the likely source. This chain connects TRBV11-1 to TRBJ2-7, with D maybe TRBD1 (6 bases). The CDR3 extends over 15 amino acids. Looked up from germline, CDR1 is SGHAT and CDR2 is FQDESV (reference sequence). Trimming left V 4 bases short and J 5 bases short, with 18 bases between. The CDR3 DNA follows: TGTGCCAGCAGCTCGACAAAACCACAGGGCCACGAGCAGTACTTA. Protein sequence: CASSSTKPQGHEQYL.

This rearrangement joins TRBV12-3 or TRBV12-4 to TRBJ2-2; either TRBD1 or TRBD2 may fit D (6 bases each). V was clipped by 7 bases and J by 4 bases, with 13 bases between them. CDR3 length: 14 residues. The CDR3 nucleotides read TGTGCCAGCATCGTGGGGGGCCGCACCGGGGAGCTGTTTTTT. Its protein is CASIVGGRTGELFF.

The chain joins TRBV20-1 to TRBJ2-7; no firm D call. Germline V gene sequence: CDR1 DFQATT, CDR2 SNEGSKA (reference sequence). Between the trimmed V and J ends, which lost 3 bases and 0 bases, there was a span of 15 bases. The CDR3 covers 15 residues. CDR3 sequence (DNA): TGCAGTGCTAGTGTGGGCTCAATATCCTCCTACGAGCAGTACTTC. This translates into CSASVGSISSYEQYF.

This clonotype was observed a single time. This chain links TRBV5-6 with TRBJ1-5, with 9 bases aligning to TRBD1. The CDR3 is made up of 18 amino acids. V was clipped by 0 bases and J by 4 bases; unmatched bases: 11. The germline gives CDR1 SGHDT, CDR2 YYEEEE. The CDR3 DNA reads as TGTGCCAGCAGCTTGGAAGGACAGGGGCGTTCGGAAAATCAGCCCCAGCATTTT. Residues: CASSLEGQGRSENQPQHF. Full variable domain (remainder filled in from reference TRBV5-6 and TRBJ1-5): DAGVTQSPTHLIKTRGQQVTLRCSPKSGHDTVSWYQQALGQGPQFIFQYYEEEERQRGNFPDRFSGHQFPNYSSELNVNALLLGDSALYLCASSLEGQGRSENQPQHFGDGTRLSIL.

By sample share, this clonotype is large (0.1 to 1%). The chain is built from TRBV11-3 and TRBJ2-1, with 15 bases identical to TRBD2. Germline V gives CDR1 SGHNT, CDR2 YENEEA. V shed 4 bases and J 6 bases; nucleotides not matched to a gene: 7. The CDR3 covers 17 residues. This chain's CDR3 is CASSSPGTSGRINEQFF. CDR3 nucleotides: TGTGCCAGCAGCTCTCCCGGGACTAGCGGGAGGATCAATGAGCAGTTCTTC.

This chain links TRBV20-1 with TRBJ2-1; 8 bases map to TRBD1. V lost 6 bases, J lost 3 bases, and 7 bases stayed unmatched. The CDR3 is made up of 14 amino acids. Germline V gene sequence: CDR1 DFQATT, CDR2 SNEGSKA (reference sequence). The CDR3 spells CSATKGQDYNEQFF. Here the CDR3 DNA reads TGCAGTGCCACCAAGGGACAGGACTACAATGAGCAGTTCTTC.

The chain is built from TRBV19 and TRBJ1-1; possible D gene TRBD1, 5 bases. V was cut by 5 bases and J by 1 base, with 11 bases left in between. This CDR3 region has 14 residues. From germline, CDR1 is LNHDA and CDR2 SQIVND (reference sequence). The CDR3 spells CASSPGTGNTEAFF. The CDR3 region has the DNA TGTGCCAGTAGTCCCGGGACTGGGAACACTGAAGCTTTCTTT.

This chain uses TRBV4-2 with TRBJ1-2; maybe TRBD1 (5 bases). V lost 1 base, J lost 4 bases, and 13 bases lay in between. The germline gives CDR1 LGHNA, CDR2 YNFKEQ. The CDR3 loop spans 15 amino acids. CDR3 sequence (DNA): TGTGCCAGCAGCCAAGTAGAGGAAGGGGCCTATGGCTACACCTTC. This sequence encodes CASSQVEEGAYGYTF.

CDR3 sequence: CSVGLWTAKKTIQYF. The CDR3 DNA follows: TGCAGTGTCGGACTCTGGACAGCCAAAAAAACAATTCAGTACTTC. The V gene is TRBV20-1, the J gene TRBJ2-4, with D possibly TRBD1 on 6 matching bases. Between the trimmed V and J ends, which lost 7 bases and 10 bases, there was a span of 26 bases. CDR3 length: 15 residues. Germline-derived CDR1 and CDR2 are DFQATT and SNEGSKA (reference sequence).

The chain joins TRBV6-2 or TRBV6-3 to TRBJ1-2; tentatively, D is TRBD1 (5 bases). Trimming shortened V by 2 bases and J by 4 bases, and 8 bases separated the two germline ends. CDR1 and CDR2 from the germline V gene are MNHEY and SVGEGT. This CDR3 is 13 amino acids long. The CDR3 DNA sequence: TGTGCCAGCAGTTACAAGACAGCCTATGGCTACACCTTC. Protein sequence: CASSYKTAYGYTF.

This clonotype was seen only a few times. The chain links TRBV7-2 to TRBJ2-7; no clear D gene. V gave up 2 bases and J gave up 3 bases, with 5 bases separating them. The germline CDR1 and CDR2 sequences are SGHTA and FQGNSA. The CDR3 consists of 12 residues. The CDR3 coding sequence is TGTGCCAGCAGCTTAACCCTCTACGAGCAGTACTTC. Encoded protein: CASSLTLYEQYF.

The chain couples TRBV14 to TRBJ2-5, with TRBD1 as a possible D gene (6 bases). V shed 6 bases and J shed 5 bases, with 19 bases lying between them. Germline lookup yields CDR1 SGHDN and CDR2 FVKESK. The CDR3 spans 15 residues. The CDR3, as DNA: TGTGCCAGCAGTCGGGACACCTTCGGAGGCGAGACCCAGTACTTC. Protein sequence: CASSRDTFGGETQYF.

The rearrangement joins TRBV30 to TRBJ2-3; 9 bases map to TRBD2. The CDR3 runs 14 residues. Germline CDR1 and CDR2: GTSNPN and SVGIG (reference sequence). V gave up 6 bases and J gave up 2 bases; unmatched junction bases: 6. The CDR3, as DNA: TGTGCCTGTACCATAGCGGGGGACACAGATACGCAGTATTTT. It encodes CACTIAGDTDTQYF.

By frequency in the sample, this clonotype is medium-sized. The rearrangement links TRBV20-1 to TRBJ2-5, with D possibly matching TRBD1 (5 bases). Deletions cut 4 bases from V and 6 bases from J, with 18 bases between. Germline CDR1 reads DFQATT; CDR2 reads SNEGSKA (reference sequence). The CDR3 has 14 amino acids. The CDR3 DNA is TGCAGTGCTACCGCAGTCCAGGGAACACAGACCCAGTACTTC. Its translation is CSATAVQGTQTQYF.

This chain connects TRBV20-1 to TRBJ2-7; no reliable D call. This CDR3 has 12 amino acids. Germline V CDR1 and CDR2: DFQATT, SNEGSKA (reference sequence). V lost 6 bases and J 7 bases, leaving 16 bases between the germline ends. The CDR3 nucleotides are TGCAGTGCCCCGGGTCCTACTGGGGAGCAGTACTTC. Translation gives CSAPGPTGEQYF.

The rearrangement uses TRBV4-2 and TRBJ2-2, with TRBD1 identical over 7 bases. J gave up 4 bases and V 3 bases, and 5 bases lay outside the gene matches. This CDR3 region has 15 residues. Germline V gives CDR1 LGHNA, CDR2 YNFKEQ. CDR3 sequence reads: CASSQDAGGTGELFF. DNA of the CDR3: TGTGCCAGCAGCCAGGACGCAGGGGGCACCGGGGAGCTGTTTTTT.

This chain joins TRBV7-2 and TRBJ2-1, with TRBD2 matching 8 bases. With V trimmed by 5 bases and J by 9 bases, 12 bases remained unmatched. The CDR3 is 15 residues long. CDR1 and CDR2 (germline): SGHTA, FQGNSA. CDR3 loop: CASSPDSRGVFEQFF. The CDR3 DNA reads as TGTGCCAGCAGCCCCGACTCGCGGGGGGTTTTTGAGCAGTTCTTC.

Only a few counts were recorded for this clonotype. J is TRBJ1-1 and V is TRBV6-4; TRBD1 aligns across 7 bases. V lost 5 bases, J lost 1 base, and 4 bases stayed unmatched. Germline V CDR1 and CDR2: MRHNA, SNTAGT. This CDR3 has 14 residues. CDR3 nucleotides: TGTGCCAGCAGTCCCGGGACAGAGAACACTGAAGCTTTCTTT. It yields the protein CASSPGTENTEAFF.